A single sample gave rise to the 8 T cell receptor beta chains below, sequenced in a study of T cell responses to AZD1222 COVID-19 vaccine. Method: immunoSEQ multiplex PCR; TCRdb's copy keeps in-frame clones and lacks some. The sample has 90,000 to 100,000 clones; 70% to 90% are singletons. The sequences come from peripheral blood, collected on day 0 of AZD1222 vaccination. Every receptor here comes from an adult in good health.

J is TRBJ1-4 and V is TRBV7-9; D is ambiguous. The CDR3 length is 16 residues. Germline values: CDR1 SEHNR, CDR2 FQNEAQ (reference sequence). The ends were cut back, 1 base at V and 2 bases at J, with 11 bases in the middle. CDR3 residues: CASSLDPGSTNEKLFF. DNA of the CDR3: TGTGCCAGCAGCTTAGATCCAGGATCCACTAATGAAAAACTGTTTTTT.

This sequence joins TRBV5-3 and TRBJ1-2, with a weak D call TRBD1 (6 bases). Being an ORF, TRBV5-3 has a function that is uncertain. The CDR3 runs to 15 residues. Trimming pared 5 bases from V and 7 bases from J, leaving 21 bases between. The CDR3 here is CARRLTGPGLSGYTF. The DNA of the CDR3 is TGTGCCAGAAGACTCACAGGGCCCGGGTTAAGTGGCTACACCTTC.

CDR3 loop: CASSVSWVNTEAFF. The CDR3 coding sequence is TGTGCCAGCAGCGTATCCTGGGTGAACACTGAAGCTTTCTTT. The chain links TRBV9 to TRBJ1-1, with D unclear. V was clipped by 1 base and J by 0 bases, with 7 bases between them. CDR3 size: 14 residues. From germline, CDR1 is SGDLS and CDR2 YYNGEE.

The rearrangement links TRBV7-9 to TRBJ2-1, with TRBD2 matching over 10 bases. With 5 bases clipped from V and 10 bases from J, the junction kept 11 bases outside the gene matches. CDR1 is SEHNR and CDR2 is FQNEAQ in the germline V gene (reference sequence). This CDR3 has 15 amino acids. The CDR3 is CASSHEASGRQEQFF. Written as DNA, the CDR3 is TGTGCCAGCAGCCACGAGGCTAGCGGGAGACAAGAGCAGTTCTTC.

V gene TRBV12-5 combines with J gene TRBJ2-1; TRBD1 agrees at 8 bases. Trimming removed 1 base from V and 1 base from J; junction bases left unmatched: 9. The V gene's germline CDR1 is LGHNT and CDR2 FRNRAP. The CDR3 loop spans 18 amino acids. The CDR3 sequence: CASGLGTGWDRSYNEQFF. The CDR3 nucleotides read TGTGCTAGTGGTTTGGGGACAGGGTGGGATCGGTCCTACAATGAGCAGTTCTTC.

J is TRBJ2-2 and V is TRBV18; 9 nucleotides align to TRBD1. CDR1 KGHSH and CDR2 LQKENI come from the germline V gene. This CDR3 is built from 16 residues. Trimming took 5 bases from V and 2 from J; bases not matched to a gene: 6. CDR3 in amino acids: CASSSGTGLNTGELFF. In DNA form, the CDR3 reads TGTGCCAGCTCATCCGGGACAGGGTTAAACACCGGGGAGCTGTTTTTT.

The V call is TRBV7-6, the J call TRBJ1-6; no reliable D call. Germline V gene sequence: CDR1 SGHVS, CDR2 FNYEAQ. Trimming shortened V by 8 bases and J by 10 bases, and 12 bases separated the two germline ends. The CDR3 is 12 residues long. CDR3 residues: CASAELSSPLHF. The CDR3 DNA reads TGTGCCAGCGCAGAATTAAGCTCACCCCTCCACTTT.

This clone was recorded once. V and J are TRBV13 and TRBJ2-1; maybe TRBD2 (5 bases). CDR1 and CDR2 from the germline V gene are PRHDT and FYEKMQ (reference sequence). The CDR3 consists of 15 residues. V lost 0 bases, J lost 9 bases, and 15 bases lay in between. The CDR3 DNA follows: TGTGCCAGCAGCTTAGGAGAGGGATCGGCGGGTGAGCAGTTCTTC. Its translation is CASSLGEGSAGEQFF.